This T cell receptor beta chain derives from a study of shared clonotypes between healthy human individuals. Turning to this clone: Its antigen is unidentified. Other DNA sequences in the sample encode the same CDR3.

Over several immunoSEQ plates, each subset's genomic DNA was distributed in even portions. Some 30,000 T cell genomes, or about 190 ng DNA, went into the sorted-subset replicate PCRs. Authors' processing steps: Junction-only sequences without quality scores came from ImmunoSEQ, so filtering differed. Libraries were prepared by immunoSEQ multiplex PCR; TCRdb keeps only in-frame clonotypes and omits some of them. V and J calls and clone size are copied from that table; D and trimming were computed from the DNA. Among about 2.4 million clones listed, roughly 93% were seen once. This CDR3 is 13 amino acids long. The V end lost 3 bases, the J end lost 1 base, and 7 bases lay between the germline ends. Germline CDR1 is SQVTM and CDR2 is ANQGSEA. Regarding the study as a whole: Among a handful of donors, approximately 5% of naive CD4 clonotypes were found in common.

Sample: naive CD4+ T cells from PBMCs. The subset denotes: CD45RA+ positively selected. The chain couples TRBV29-1 to TRBJ2-1; D not resolved. This TCR was recovered from a man younger than 30 in good health. Some clones in this sample may be carry-over from other donors' samples. The CDR3 sequence is CSVEVASYNEQFF. In nucleotides, the CDR3 is TGCAGCGTTGAGGTAGCTTCCTACAATGAGCAGTTCTTC.